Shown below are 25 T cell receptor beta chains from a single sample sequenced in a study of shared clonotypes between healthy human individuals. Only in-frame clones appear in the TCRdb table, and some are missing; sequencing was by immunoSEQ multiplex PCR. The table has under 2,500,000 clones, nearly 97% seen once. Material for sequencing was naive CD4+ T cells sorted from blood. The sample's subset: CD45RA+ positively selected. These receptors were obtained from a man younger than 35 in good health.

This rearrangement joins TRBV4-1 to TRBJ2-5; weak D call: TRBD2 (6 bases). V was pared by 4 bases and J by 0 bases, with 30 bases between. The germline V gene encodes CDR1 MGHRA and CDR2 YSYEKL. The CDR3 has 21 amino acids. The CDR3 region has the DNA TGCGCCAGCAGCCCAACCCGGATGGGCCCCGGTGCGGGGAGGAACCAAGAGACCCAGTACTTC. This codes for CASSPTRMGPGAGRNQETQYF.

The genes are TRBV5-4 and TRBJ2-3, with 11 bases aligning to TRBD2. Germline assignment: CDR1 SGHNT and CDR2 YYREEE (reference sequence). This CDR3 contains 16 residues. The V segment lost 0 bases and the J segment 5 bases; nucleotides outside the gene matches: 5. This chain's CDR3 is CASSLASGRFLDTQYF. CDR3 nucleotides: TGTGCCAGCAGCTTGGCTAGCGGGAGGTTTTTAGATACGCAGTATTTT.

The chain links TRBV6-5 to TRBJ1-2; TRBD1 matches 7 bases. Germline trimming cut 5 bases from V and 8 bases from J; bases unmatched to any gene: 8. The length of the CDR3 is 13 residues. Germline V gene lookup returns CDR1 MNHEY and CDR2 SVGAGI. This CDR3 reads CASSNRDSFGYTF. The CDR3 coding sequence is TGTGCCAGCAGTAACCGGGACAGTTTCGGCTACACCTTC.

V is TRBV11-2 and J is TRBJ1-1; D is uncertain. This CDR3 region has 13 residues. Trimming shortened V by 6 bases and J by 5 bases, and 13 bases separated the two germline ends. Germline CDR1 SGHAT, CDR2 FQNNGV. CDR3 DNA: TGTGCCAGCAGATTCTCGGATCGGACTGAAGCTTTCTTT. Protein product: CASRFSDRTEAFF.

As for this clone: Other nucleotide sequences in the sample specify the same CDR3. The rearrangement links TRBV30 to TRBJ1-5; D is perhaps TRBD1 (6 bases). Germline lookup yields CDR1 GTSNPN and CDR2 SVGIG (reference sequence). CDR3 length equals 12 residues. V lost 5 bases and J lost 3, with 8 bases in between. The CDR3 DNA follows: TGTGCCTGGTCAGGGGCCAATCAGCCCCAGCATTTT. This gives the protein CAWSGANQPQHF.

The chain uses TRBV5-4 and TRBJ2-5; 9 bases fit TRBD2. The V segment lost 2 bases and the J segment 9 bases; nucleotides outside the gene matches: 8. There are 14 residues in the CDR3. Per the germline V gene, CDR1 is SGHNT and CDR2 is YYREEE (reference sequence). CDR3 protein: CASSFLAGQGAQYF. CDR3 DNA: TGTGCCAGCAGCTTCCTAGCGGGACAAGGGGCCCAGTACTTC.

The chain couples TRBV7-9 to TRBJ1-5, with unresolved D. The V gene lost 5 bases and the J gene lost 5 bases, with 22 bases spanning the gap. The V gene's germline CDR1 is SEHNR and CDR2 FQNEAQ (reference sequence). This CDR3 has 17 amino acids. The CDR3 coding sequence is TGTGCCAGCAGCGGGTACCCGGGCCCCGGGATCGATCAGCCCCAGCATTTT. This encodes CASSGYPGPGIDQPQHF. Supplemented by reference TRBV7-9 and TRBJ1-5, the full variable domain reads DTGVSQNPRHKITKRGQNVTFRCDPISEHNRLYWYRQTLGQGPEFLTYFQNEAQLEKSRLLSDRFSAERPKGSFSTLEIQRTEQGDSAMYLCASSGYPGPGIDQPQHFGDGTRLSIL.

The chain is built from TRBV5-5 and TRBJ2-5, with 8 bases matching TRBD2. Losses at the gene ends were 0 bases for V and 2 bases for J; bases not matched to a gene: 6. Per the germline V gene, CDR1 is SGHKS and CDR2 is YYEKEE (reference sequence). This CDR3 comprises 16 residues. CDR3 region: CASSLAGGGNQETQYF. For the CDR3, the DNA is TGTGCCAGCAGCTTGGCTGGCGGGGGGAATCAAGAGACCCAGTACTTC.

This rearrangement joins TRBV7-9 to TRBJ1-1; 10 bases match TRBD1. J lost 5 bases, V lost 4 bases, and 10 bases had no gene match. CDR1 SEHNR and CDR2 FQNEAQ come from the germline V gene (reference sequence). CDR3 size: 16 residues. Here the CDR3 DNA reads TGTGCCAGCAGCTCTACCGGGACAGGGGAACAAACTGAAGCTTTCTTT. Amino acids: CASSSTGTGEQTEAFF.

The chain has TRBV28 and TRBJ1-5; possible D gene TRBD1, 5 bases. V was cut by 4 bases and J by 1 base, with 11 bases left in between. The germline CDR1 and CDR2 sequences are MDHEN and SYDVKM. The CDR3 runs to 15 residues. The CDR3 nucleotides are TGTGCCAGCAGTTCCTACCAGGGAAGCAATCAGCCCCAGCATTTT. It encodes CASSSYQGSNQPQHF.

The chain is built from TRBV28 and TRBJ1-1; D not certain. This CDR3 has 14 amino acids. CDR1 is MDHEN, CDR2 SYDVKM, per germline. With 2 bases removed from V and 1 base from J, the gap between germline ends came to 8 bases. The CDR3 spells CASSLKGGNTEAFF. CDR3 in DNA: TGTGCCAGCAGTTTAAAGGGAGGGAACACTGAAGCTTTCTTT.

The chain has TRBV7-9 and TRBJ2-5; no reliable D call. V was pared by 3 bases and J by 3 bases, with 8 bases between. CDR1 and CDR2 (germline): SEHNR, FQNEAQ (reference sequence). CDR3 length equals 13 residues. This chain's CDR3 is CASSFRLEETQYF. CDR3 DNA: TGTGCCAGCAGCTTTAGGTTGGAAGAGACCCAGTACTTC. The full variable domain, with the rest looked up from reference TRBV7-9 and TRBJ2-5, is DTGVSQNPRHKITKRGQNVTFRCDPISEHNRLYWYRQTLGQGPEFLTYFQNEAQLEKSRLLSDRFSAERPKGSFSTLEIQRTEQGDSAMYLCASSFRLEETQYFGPGTRLLVL.

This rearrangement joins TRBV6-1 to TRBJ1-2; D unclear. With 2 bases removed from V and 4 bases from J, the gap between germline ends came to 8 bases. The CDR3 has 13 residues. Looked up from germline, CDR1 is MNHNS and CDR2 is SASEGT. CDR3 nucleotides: TGTGCCAGCAGTGAAACGACGGGCTATGGCTACACCTTC. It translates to CASSETTGYGYTF.

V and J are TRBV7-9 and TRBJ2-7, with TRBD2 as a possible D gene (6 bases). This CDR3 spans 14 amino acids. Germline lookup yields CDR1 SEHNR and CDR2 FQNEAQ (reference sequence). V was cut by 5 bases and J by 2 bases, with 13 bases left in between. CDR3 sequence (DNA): TGTGCCAGCAGCCTAGGGACTTTTCCCTACGAGCAGTACTTC. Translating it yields CASSLGTFPYEQYF.

CDR3 nucleotides: TGTGCCAGCAGCTTATCAGGGACCGCTGAAGCTTTCTTT. Translated: CASSLSGTAEAFF. V and J are TRBV7-9 and TRBJ1-1; D is perhaps TRBD1 (5 bases). The CDR3 runs 13 residues. V lost 2 bases to trimming and J lost 6 bases, with 10 bases between them. CDR1 and CDR2 (germline): SEHNR, FQNEAQ (reference sequence).

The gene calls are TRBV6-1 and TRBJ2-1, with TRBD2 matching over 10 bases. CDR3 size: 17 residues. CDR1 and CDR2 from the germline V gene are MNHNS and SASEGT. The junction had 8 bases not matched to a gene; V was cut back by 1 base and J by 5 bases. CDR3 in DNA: TGTGCCAGCAGTGAAGGGACTAGCGGTATTCATCACAATGAGCAGTTCTTC. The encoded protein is CASSEGTSGIHHNEQFF.

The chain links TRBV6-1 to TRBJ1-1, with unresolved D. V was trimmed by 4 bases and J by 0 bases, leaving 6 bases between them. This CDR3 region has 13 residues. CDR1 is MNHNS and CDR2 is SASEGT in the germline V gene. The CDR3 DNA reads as TGTGCCAGCAGTGGGCCCCTGAACACTGAAGCTTTCTTT. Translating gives CASSGPLNTEAFF.

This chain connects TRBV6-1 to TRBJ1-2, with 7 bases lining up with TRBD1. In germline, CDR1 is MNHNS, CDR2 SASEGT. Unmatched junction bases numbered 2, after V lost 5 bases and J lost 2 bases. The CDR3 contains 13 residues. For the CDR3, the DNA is TGTGCCAGCAGTCTGACAGGGAACTATGGCTACACCTTC. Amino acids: CASSLTGNYGYTF.

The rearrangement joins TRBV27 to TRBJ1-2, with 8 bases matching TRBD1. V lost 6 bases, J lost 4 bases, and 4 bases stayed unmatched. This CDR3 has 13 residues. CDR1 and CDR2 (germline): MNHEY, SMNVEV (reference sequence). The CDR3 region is CASRRTGRYGYTF. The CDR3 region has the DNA TGTGCCAGCAGACGGACAGGGCGCTATGGCTACACCTTC.

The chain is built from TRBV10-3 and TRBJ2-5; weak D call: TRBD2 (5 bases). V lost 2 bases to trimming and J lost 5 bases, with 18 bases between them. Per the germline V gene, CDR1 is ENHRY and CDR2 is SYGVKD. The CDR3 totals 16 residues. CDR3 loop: CAISEAGLTRWETQYF. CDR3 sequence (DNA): TGTGCCATCAGTGAGGCCGGACTCACGCGGTGGGAGACCCAGTACTTC.

CDR3 sequence: CASSLRAGGELFF. CDR3 in DNA: TGCGCCAGCAGCTTGAGGGCAGGCGGGGAGCTGTTTTTT. This sequence joins TRBV5-1 and TRBJ2-2; no definite D call. The CDR3 length is 13 residues. CDR1 and CDR2 (germline): SGHRS, YFSETQ. V lost 1 base and J 7 bases, leaving 8 bases between the germline ends.

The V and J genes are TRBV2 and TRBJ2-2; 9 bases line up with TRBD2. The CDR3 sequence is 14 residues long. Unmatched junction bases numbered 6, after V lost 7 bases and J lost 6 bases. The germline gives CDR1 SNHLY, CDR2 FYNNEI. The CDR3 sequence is CASKGLAGPGELFF. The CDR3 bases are TGTGCCAGCAAAGGCCTAGCGGGGCCCGGGGAGCTGTTTTTT.

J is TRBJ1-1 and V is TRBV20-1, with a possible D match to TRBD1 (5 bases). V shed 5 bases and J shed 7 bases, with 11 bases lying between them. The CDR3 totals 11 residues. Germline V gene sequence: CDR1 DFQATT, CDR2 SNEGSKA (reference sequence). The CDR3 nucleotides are TGCAGTGCTGTAAGGGACGTTGAAGCTTTCTTT. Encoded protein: CSAVRDVEAFF.

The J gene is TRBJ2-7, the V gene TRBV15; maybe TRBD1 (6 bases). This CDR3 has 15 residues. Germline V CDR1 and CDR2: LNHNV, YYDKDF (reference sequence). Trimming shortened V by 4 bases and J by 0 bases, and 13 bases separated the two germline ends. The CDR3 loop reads CATSKDSSSSYEQYF. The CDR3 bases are TGTGCCACCAGCAAGGACAGTTCAAGCTCCTACGAGCAGTACTTC.

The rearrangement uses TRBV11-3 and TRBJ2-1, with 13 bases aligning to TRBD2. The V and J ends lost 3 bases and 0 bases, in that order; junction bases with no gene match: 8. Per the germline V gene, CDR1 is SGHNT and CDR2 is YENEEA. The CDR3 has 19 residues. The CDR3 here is CASSFGLAGVMSSYNEQFF. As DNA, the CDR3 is TGTGCCAGCAGCTTTGGACTAGCGGGGGTCATGAGCTCCTACAATGAGCAGTTCTTC.